This T cell receptor (beta chain) originates from a study of T cells in Graves' hyperthyroidism and ophthalmopathy. The investigators amplified TCR beta CDR3 regions from RNA transcripts. The HTBI primer set served for first-round RT-PCR of the TCR CDR3. TCRdb analysed the multiplex PCR reads with MiXCR anew, one entry per CDR3 protein. The table has about 290,000 distinct CDR3 sequences, around 19% seen once. There are 13 residues in the CDR3. V lost 6 bases to trimming and J lost 8 bases; unmatched junction nucleotides: 6. This clonotype was counted ten times or more. This chain uses TRBV12-3 or TRBV12-4 with TRBJ1-4; 7 nucleotides agree with TRBD1. This TCR came from a man aged 50 to 59 with Graves' ophthalmopathy. Sequencing was done on a sample of blood. In DNA, the CDR3 is TGTGCCAGCAGCAGGGGGGACGGGGAAAAACTGTTTTTT. It encodes CASSRGDGEKLFF.